One sample yielded the 29 T cell receptor beta chains listed below, sequenced in a study of cytomegalovirus exposure and HLA in healthy donors. The PCR made use of 60 Vbeta and 13 Jbeta primers. Only in-frame clones appear in the TCRdb table, and some are missing; sequencing was by immunoSEQ multiplex PCR. This repertoire includes over 70,000 clones. The material sequenced was PBMCs. Receptors originate from a woman between 40 and 50 years old in good health and CMV-seropositive.

The chain uses TRBV5-5 and TRBJ2-5, with 8 bases lining up with TRBD2. This CDR3 comprises 14 residues. Germline assignment: CDR1 SGHKS and CDR2 YYEKEE (reference sequence). V shed 1 base and J 5 bases; nucleotides not matched to a gene: 4. CDR3 nucleotide sequence: TGTGCCAGCAGCTTGCGCCAGCGGGAGGAGACCCAGTACTTC. This sequence encodes CASSLRQREETQYF.

The gene calls are TRBV7-9 and TRBJ2-1; D not certain. The CDR3 sequence is 12 residues long. Trimming left V 11 bases short and J 2 bases short, with 10 bases between. Germline CDR1 reads SEHNR; CDR2 reads FQNEAQ (reference sequence). The CDR3 sequence: CAGSPPYNEQFF. DNA of the CDR3: TGTGCCGGCTCACCCCCCTACAATGAGCAGTTCTTC.

The chain links TRBV5-4 to TRBJ2-7, with a weak D call TRBD1 (6 bases). This CDR3 region has 15 residues. CDR1 is SGHNT, CDR2 YYREEE, per germline (reference sequence). The germline V and J ends were trimmed by 3 bases and 5 bases, with 18 bases remaining between them. For the CDR3, the DNA is TGTGCCAGCAGCTATCCCGGACAGAAAGGGGACGAGCAGTACTTC. Translated, it gives CASSYPGQKGDEQYF.

This chain links TRBV7-9 with TRBJ1-4; TRBD1 agrees at 7 bases. The CDR3 totals 16 residues. The germline gives CDR1 SEHNR, CDR2 FQNEAQ (reference sequence). After removal of 2 bases from V and 0 bases from J, the junction contained 3 bases not matched to a gene. The CDR3 sequence: CASSLRQGSTNEKLFF. In nucleotides, the CDR3 is TGTGCCAGCAGCTTAAGACAGGGATCAACTAATGAAAAACTGTTTTTT.

The chain links TRBV5-6 to TRBJ2-5; perhaps TRBD1 as D (6 bases). The CDR3 length is 13 residues. Trimming left V 1 base short and J 5 bases short, with 9 bases between. Germline V lookup: CDR1 SGHDT, CDR2 YYEEEE. CDR3: CASSLTGSETQYF. CDR3 nucleotides: TGTGCCAGCAGCTTGACAGGGAGCGAGACCCAGTACTTC.

The chain is built from TRBV9 and TRBJ2-1, with 8 bases matching TRBD2. The CDR3 is 19 amino acids. Germline V CDR1 and CDR2: SGDLS, YYNGEE. The V and J ends lost 0 bases and 0 bases, in that order; junction bases with no gene match: 11. CDR3 nucleotides: TGTGCCAGCAGCGTAGGAGGGGTCCTAGCGGGCTTCTCCTACAATGAGCAGTTCTTC. This sequence encodes CASSVGGVLAGFSYNEQFF.

This rearrangement joins TRBV5-6 to TRBJ1-1, with D possibly matching TRBD1 (5 bases). Deletions cut 6 bases from V and 5 bases from J, with 29 bases between. Germline V gene data show CDR1 as SGHDT and CDR2 as YYEEEE. The CDR3 contains 18 residues. CDR3 sequence: CASTRGSNWGGGGTEAFF. The CDR3 DNA reads TGTGCCAGCACCCGGGGATCAAACTGGGGGGGAGGTGGTACTGAAGCTTTCTTT.

The chain carries TRBV18 and TRBJ2-7; 9 bases line up with TRBD1. There are 14 residues in the CDR3. CDR1 and CDR2 (germline): KGHSH, LQKENI. V dropped 6 bases and J dropped 7; count of bases not matched to a gene: 10. The CDR3 sequence: CASSGQGSYEEQYF. The DNA for the CDR3 is TGTGCCAGCTCTGGACAGGGGAGTTACGAGGAGCAGTACTTC.

The chain is built from TRBV7-2 and TRBJ2-5; D is unresolved. With the DNA end fitting TRBJ2-7 better, the J assignment may be wrong. The CDR3 sequence is 13 residues long. Germline loops: CDR1 SGHTA, CDR2 FQGNSA. CDR3 sequence (DNA): TGTGCCAGCAGCTTAATGGTGGGCTACGAGCAGTACTTC. Protein product: CASSLMVGYEQYF.

This chain links TRBV5-1 with TRBJ1-6; D is undetermined. V lost 0 bases and J 6 bases, leaving 16 bases between the germline ends. The CDR3 extends over 17 amino acids. Germline loops: CDR1 SGHRS, CDR2 YFSETQ. CDR3 amino acids: CASSLGNVGASNSPLHF. Here the CDR3 DNA reads TGCGCCAGCAGCTTGGGTAACGTGGGCGCTTCTAATTCACCCCTCCACTTT.

The chain is built from TRBV6-6 and TRBJ1-4, with D possibly TRBD1 on 5 matching bases. CDR1 and CDR2 (germline): MNHNY, SVGAGI (reference sequence). This CDR3 has 15 residues. The V end lost 6 bases, the J end lost 3 bases, and 14 bases lay between the germline ends. The CDR3, as DNA: TGTGCCAGCAGCCGCCGGGACTTCTCTAATGAAAAACTGTTTTTT. Its protein is CASSRRDFSNEKLFF.

This chain joins TRBV25-1 and TRBJ2-1; TRBD2 matches 7 bases. The junction had 11 bases not matched to a gene; V was cut back by 1 base and J by 8 bases. The CDR3 sequence is 16 residues long. Germline loops: CDR1 MGHDK, CDR2 SYGVNS. CDR3 loop: CASSELEVGGFDEQFF. The CDR3 region has the DNA TGTGCCAGCAGTGAATTAGAGGTGGGAGGGTTCGATGAGCAGTTCTTC.

The chain uses TRBV9 and TRBJ1-5; D gene unclear. The germline V gene has CDR1 SGDLS and CDR2 YYNGEE. Trimming pared 0 bases from V and 7 bases from J, leaving 8 bases between. The CDR3 loop spans 13 amino acids. This CDR3 reads CASSVGLGQPQHF. The CDR3 region has the DNA TGTGCCAGCAGCGTAGGGTTGGGCCAGCCCCAGCATTTT. Full variable domain (rest looked up from reference TRBV9 and TRBJ1-5): DSGVTQTPKHLITATGQRVTLRCSPRSGDLSVYWYQQSLDQGLQFLIQYYNGEERAKGNILERFSAQQFPDLHSELNLSSLELGDSALYFCASSVGLGQPQHFGDGTRLSIL.

J is TRBJ2-3 and V is TRBV5-4; 7 bases match TRBD2. The CDR3 is 17 amino acids. CDR1 SGHNT and CDR2 YYREEE come from the germline V gene (reference sequence). J gave up 5 bases and V 0 bases, and 12 bases lay outside the gene matches. The CDR3 DNA is TGTGCCAGCAGCTTGGGAGCGGTGGGAGGGCCGGGAGATACGCAGTATTTT. It codes for CASSLGAVGGPGDTQYF. The full variable domain, in which reference TRBV5-4 and TRBJ2-3 provide the parts outside the CDR3, is ETGVTQSPTHLIKTRGQQVTLRCSSQSGHNTVSWYQQALGQGPQFIFQYYREEENGRGNFPPRFSGLQFPNYSSELNVNALELDDSALYLCASSLGAVGGPGDTQYFGPGTRLTVL.

For the CDR3, the DNA is TGTGCCAGCAGCGCGGCGGGGGCCAATGAGCAGTTCTTC. It is translated as CASSAAGANEQFF. This sequence joins TRBV7-3 and TRBJ2-1; D might be TRBD2 (7 bases). Deletions cut 5 bases from V and 6 bases from J, with 11 bases between. CDR3 length: 13 amino acids. Germline lookup yields CDR1 SGHTA and CDR2 FQGTGA.

The chain employs TRBV6-5 and TRBJ1-2; 7 positions match TRBD1. CDR1 and CDR2 from the germline V gene are MNHEY and SVGAGI. The CDR3 runs 13 residues. J lost 4 bases, V lost 7 bases, and 6 bases had no gene match. CDR3 coding DNA: TGTGCCAGCACAACGACAGGGTTCTATGGCTACACCTTC. Protein sequence: CASTTTGFYGYTF.

This sequence joins TRBV15 and TRBJ1-1; 10 bases agree with TRBD1. This CDR3 region has 16 residues. The V and J ends lost 2 bases and 3 bases, in that order; junction bases with no gene match: 6. Germline CDR1 LNHNV, CDR2 YYDKDF (reference sequence). The DNA of the CDR3 is TGTGCCACCAGCAGAAAACCCGGGACAGGGGACACTGAAGCTTTCTTT. Translating it yields CATSRKPGTGDTEAFF.

The chain employs TRBV6-6 and TRBJ2-1, with TRBD2 matching over 11 bases. With V trimmed by 4 bases and J by 1 base, 3 bases remained unmatched. The CDR3 totals 16 residues. Germline assignment: CDR1 MNHNY and CDR2 SVGAGI (reference sequence). The CDR3 protein is CASSFSGRVSYNEQFF. The CDR3, as DNA: TGTGCCAGCAGTTTTAGCGGGAGGGTTTCCTACAATGAGCAGTTCTTC.

The V and J genes are TRBV19 and TRBJ2-7; tentative D call: TRBD2 (5 bases). V lost 1 base and J 3 bases, leaving 16 bases between the germline ends. CDR3 length: 16 residues. Per the germline V gene, CDR1 is LNHDA and CDR2 is SQIVND (reference sequence). The chain's CDR3 is CASSIGVAREHYEQYF. CDR3 bases: TGTGCCAGTAGTATAGGGGTAGCGAGAGAGCACTACGAGCAGTACTTC.

This rearrangement joins TRBV18 to TRBJ1-4; D unclear. The CDR3 has 14 residues. Trimming removed 3 bases at V and 6 bases at J, with 11 bases between. CDR1 KGHSH and CDR2 LQKENI come from the germline V gene. For the CDR3, the DNA is TGTGCCAGCTCACCGGACTTAAGGGATGAAAAACTGTTTTTT. This sequence encodes CASSPDLRDEKLFF.

The V and J genes are TRBV28 and TRBJ2-1, with D maybe TRBD2 (6 bases). There are 15 residues in the CDR3. Deletions cut 6 bases from V and 4 bases from J, with 16 bases between. The germline gives CDR1 MDHEN, CDR2 SYDVKM. CDR3 in amino acids: CASRPLGSGYNEQFF. Written as DNA, the CDR3 is TGTGCCAGCAGGCCATTGGGTAGCGGATACAATGAGCAGTTCTTC.

CDR3 residues: CASSLQDTYNEQFF. For the CDR3, the DNA is TGTGCCAGCAGCTTACAGGACACTTACAATGAGCAGTTCTTC. The chain combines TRBV7-9 with TRBJ2-1; perhaps TRBD1 as D (5 bases). The V end lost 2 bases, the J end lost 4 bases, and 9 bases lay between the germline ends. CDR3 length equals 14 residues. The germline V gene has CDR1 SEHNR and CDR2 FQNEAQ (reference sequence).

The chain recombines TRBV15 with TRBJ2-3; TRBD1 matches 8 bases. Trimming at V came to 3 bases and at J to 4 bases, leaving 3 bases not matched to a gene. This CDR3 has 14 residues. CDR1 and CDR2 from the germline V gene are LNHNV and YYDKDF (reference sequence). The CDR3 sequence: CATSRDRVPDTQYF. The CDR3, as DNA: TGTGCCACCAGCAGGGACAGGGTCCCAGATACGCAGTATTTT.

This chain uses TRBV6-5 with TRBJ2-4, with TRBD1 matching 8 bases. Per germline, CDR1 MNHEY and CDR2 SVGAGI. Trimming at V came to 10 bases and at J to 8 bases, leaving 7 bases not matched to a gene. This CDR3 region has 12 residues. CDR3 in DNA: TGTGCCACCGAGGACAGGGCGGACATTCAGTACTTC. It codes for CATEDRADIQYF.

The chain couples TRBV6-1 to TRBJ2-1, with TRBD1 matching over 9 bases. Trimming took 8 bases from V and 3 from J; bases not matched to a gene: 5. Germline assignment: CDR1 MNHNS and CDR2 SASEGT. This CDR3 has 14 residues. CDR3 sequence: CASEAGQGYNEQFF. The DNA of the CDR3 is TGTGCCAGCGAAGCGGGACAGGGCTACAATGAGCAGTTCTTC.

This rearrangement joins TRBV4-2 to TRBJ1-2; weak D call: TRBD1 (6 bases). Germline V lookup: CDR1 LGHNA, CDR2 YNFKEQ. The V gene lost 3 bases and the J gene lost 3 bases, with 14 bases spanning the gap. The CDR3 has 15 residues. The CDR3 spells CASSHQDSVHYGYTF. As DNA, the CDR3 is TGTGCCAGCAGCCATCAGGACAGCGTCCACTATGGCTACACCTTC.

This chain joins TRBV11-2 and TRBJ2-5, with TRBD2 matching 8 bases. This CDR3 has 17 amino acids. Germline values: CDR1 SGHAT, CDR2 FQNNGV. V shed 0 bases and J 5 bases; nucleotides not matched to a gene: 11. The CDR3, as DNA: TGTGCCAGCAGCTTAGAAGGGAGGACTAGCACGCGGGAGACCCAGTACTTC. Amino acid sequence: CASSLEGRTSTRETQYF.

J is TRBJ2-7 and V is TRBV18, with 8 bases identical to TRBD2. Trimming took 2 bases from V and 5 from J; bases not matched to a gene: 5. Germline V gene data show CDR1 as KGHSH and CDR2 as LQKENI. The CDR3 sequence is 14 residues long. DNA for the CDR3: TGTGCCAGCTCACCAGGGACTAGTGAGGACGAGCAGTACTTC. Protein sequence: CASSPGTSEDEQYF.

The J gene is TRBJ2-1, the V gene TRBV18, with 10 bases fitting TRBD2. Per the germline V gene, CDR1 is KGHSH and CDR2 is LQKENI. CDR3 length equals 18 residues. Trimming cost V 6 bases and J 3 bases; bases outside gene matches: 14. The CDR3 DNA reads as TGTGCCAGCTCTCCAGCTAAGCGGGAGGGCCTAAGCTACAATGAGCAGTTCTTC. Translated, it gives CASSPAKREGLSYNEQFF. Looking up the rest from reference TRBV18 and TRBJ2-1 gives the full variable domain: NAGVMQNPRHLVRRRGQEARLRCSPMKGHSHVYWYRQLPEEGLKFMVYLQKENIIDESGMPKERFSAEFPKEGPSILRIQQVVRGDSAAYFCASSPAKREGLSYNEQFFGPGTRLTVL.